This entry features one T cell receptor (beta chain) sequence. Its antigen specificity is not known. CDR3 length: 15 amino acids, cysteine to phenylalanine. The entry retains the CDR3 DNA only, 45 bases that are in frame from base 1. Looking up the germline V gene yields CDR1 LGHNA and CDR2 YSLEER. The germline V and J ends show losses of 1 base and 3 bases respectively, and no gene match explains 3 bases of the junction. These data come from a study of cytomegalovirus exposure and HLA in healthy donors (dated by TCRdb to about 2017). About the study as a whole: An earlier analysis of several hundred of the donors reported more than 250 Gb of sequence data and 100 million to 140 million unique TCR beta sequences from roughly 200 million T cells. An early release covering roughly 600 HLA-typed donors comprised approximately 290 gigabases of sequencing data and 65 million to 100 million unique TCR sequences. The genetic ancestry cluster associated with self-reported Caucasian donors included roughly four fifths of the approximately 410 genotyped donors. The study aimed to test whether signatures of past pathogen exposure could be identified by cataloging public T cell receptors. The T cell repertoires of under 700 subjects were profiled by immunosequencing and related to cytomegalovirus serostatus. Besides the first cohort of roughly 640 subjects, a separate validation cohort made up of 95 to 150 different subjects was used. To predict cytomegalovirus infection status, the study brought together high-throughput TCR immunosequencing, statistical association of individual TCRs with disease status, and machine learning. A later analysis re-examined previously published TCR beta repertoires from 500 to 700 donors and added high-resolution HLA genotyping to investigate patterns of TCR occurrence. Rather than drawing on any new phenotypic data, the later analysis identified candidate immune exposures from TCR beta sequences and the way those sequences occurred across donors. In an earlier analysis of roughly 600 of the donors, high-throughput TCR beta sequencing was used to judge whether each TCR beta V gene segment behaved as functional or pseudogenic. Donor age, sex, ethnicity and CMV serostatus were collected together with the repertoire data. In a later genetic analysis, genome-wide SNP genotypes for about 55% of the roughly 670 donors were used, and that subset was treated as a discovery cohort. Every discovery cohort repertoire had been produced on one sequencing platform. Both class I and class II loci were covered by HLA typing, at four-digit resolution. Typing coverage varied by locus: roughly 629-630 donors for A, B, C, DRB1 and DQB1; approximately 560 for DQA1; about 570 for DPA1; approximately 450 for DPB1. A handful of DR-DQ haplotypes were handled as single units for association and clustering because linkage in the cohort was strong. Among about 360 genotyped donors of the cohort, an average of roughly 240,000 unique TCR beta nucleotide sequences were sequenced per donor, roughly 20% of them non-productive. General findings and caveats noted by the study authors: A later analysis found that most CMV-associated TCR beta chains appeared HLA-restricted, with HLA associations seemingly driven largely by CMV exposure. Cytomegalovirus status was reported to be diagnosed by the classifier with high specificity and sensitivity in both the original and validation cohorts. Because the 87-base-pair reads could not distinguish some IMGT-functional V segments, including TRBV6-2 and TRBV6-3, those segments were excluded. According to a later genetic analysis, donors in an Asian-associated ancestry cluster had fewer N-insertions in productive TCRs than the approximately 700-donor mean. V-gene and J-gene trimming of TCR beta chains was associated with a missense DCLRE1C variant in a later genetic analysis, and the association was replicated in an independent cohort. In a later analysis, the rate of TCR association differed among HLA loci, with DRB1 alleles having the most associated TCRs and HLA-C alleles having the fewest. An earlier analysis of 450 to 750 of the donors showed that most TCR beta V segments appeared in productive rearrangements either about 87% or about 30% of the time, which broadly matched IMGT annotations. Because HLA typing was unavailable for some donors at each locus, only the typed subset was used in association tests. According to a later analysis, parvovirus B19, influenza, CMV and Epstein-Barr virus appeared linked to several top co-occurrence clusters. In a later analysis, HLA-associated TCR beta chains were found to be more clonally expanded and to have lower generation probabilities than equally common non-associated chains. Presence/absence analyses assumed roughly uniform sequencing depth across donors, an assumption that may not hold. When HLA alleles, especially DR and DQ, strongly co-occurred, attributing TCR associations to individual alleles was difficult. It was suggested by the authors that the approach could potentially be generalized to other disease states and immunological phenotypes. CMV serostatus was the only immune exposure information available for the cohort. Linkage disequilibrium might explain the correlated functional status among segregating V segments, but an unknown experimental factor could not be ruled out. The earlier analysis of about 600 of the donors excluded over 15 rarely observed V segments, including chromosome 9 orphons, because counts were too low. A cluster of highly shared sequence variants was judged likely to be a technical artifact of the sequencing pipeline. A few of the identified cytomegalovirus-associated TCR beta chains were confirmed in vitro to be specific for cytomegalovirus antigens. In the study, some 180 TCR beta chains were listed as associated with cytomegalovirus. Most TCR sequences were seen in very few donors, while some public TCRs were found in many individuals. A further reported finding was that TCR beta sequences accurately predicted the HLA-A and HLA-B alleles for most subjects in the first cohort. In this cohort, only TCR beta chains were sequenced, and detectable features were limited by the absence of alpha or paired-chain data. In a later analysis, about 17,000 TCR beta sequences were associated with specific HLA alleles at a false discovery rate of 0.05.

Libraries were made using the immunoSEQ multiplex PCR assay. A mixture of 60 forward primers for TCR Vbeta segments and 13 reverse primers for TCR Jbeta segments was used in the multiplex PCR. The CDR3 region of rearranged TCR beta genes was amplified from genomic DNA by a multiplex PCR assay. The amplified TCR beta libraries were sequenced on the Illumina HiSeq System as 87-base-pair reads. Regarding the original processing steps: Across the 700 or so repertoires, a later analysis counted about 81 million unique TCR beta chains, roughly 11 million of which were shared by at least two donors. A nearest-neighbor algorithm error-corrected the raw reads and collapsed the reads into unique sequences, merging closely related sequences to remove PCR and sequencing errors. CDR3 sequences were aligned to IMGT reference sequences to assign V, D and J gene segments. For a sequence to be retained, a match of at least six nucleotides was required to both a V gene segment and a J gene segment. Rearrangements were called productive when the CDR3 lacked stop codons and stayed in frame with V and J; all others were non-productive. Following IMGT convention, CDR3 was defined as the stretch from the second conserved V-encoded cysteine up to the conserved J-encoded phenylalanine. Sequences without an unambiguous match to a single V gene segment were excluded from the earlier analysis of about 600 of the donors. In an earlier analysis of 587 of the donors, a V segment was called functional when productive rearrangements were above 56.7%, and segregating when the standard deviation between donors exceeded 5%. A statistical classification framework was built for diagnosing cytomegalovirus status from the catalog of TCR beta chain sequences. In a later analysis, TCR nucleotide sequences were compared against IMGT/GENE-DB human TR gene sequences so that V and J genes could be assigned. In a later analysis, CDR3 sequences and most-parsimonious VDJ recombination scenarios were assigned using the TCRdist pipeline. In a later analysis, each TCR beta chain was defined by its CDR3 amino acid sequence together with its V-gene family, and reads without a unique V-gene family were excluded. To address suspected cross-contamination and a sequencing artifact, a later analysis removed roughly 580 highly shared, low-generation-probability nucleotide sequences. A later analysis calculated a clonal expansion index for each public chain from normalized within-repertoire ranks of inferred template counts. Generation probabilities in a later analysis came from a VDJ recombination model fitted to out-of-frame rearrangements, and those results were checked against IGoR. A later analysis scored TCR-TCR, TCR-HLA and TCR-CMV co-occurrence with hypergeometric tests, applying a repertoire-size bias correction to TCR pairs. False discovery rates were estimated in a later analysis by permuting HLA or CMV assignments 20 times. A later analysis grouped co-occurring TCRs with DBSCAN, adding TCRdist sequence similarity when clustering within HLA-allele-positive subsets. Co-occurrence clustering excluded repertoires with fewer than 30,000 or more than 120,000 public chains, plus five with anomalous nucleotide sharing. Entries here come from immuneACCESS through TCRdb and include only in-frame sequences with V and J called. Some clones fail to appear in such tables; in the studies checked, an unresolved V gene covers under half of the shortfall, and the cause of the remainder is unknown. D and trimming come from the DNA, and the V and J calls and clone size come from that table. The sample table records more than 90,000 clones. 3% to 4.5% of the sample is taken by the ten largest.

The cohort was made up of 650 to 700 healthy bone marrow donors. All cohort members were sampled while nominally healthy, although unrecorded immune exposures were likely present. The donor was CMV seronegative and belonged to the group of 380 or so seronegative cohort members. Each donor provided a peripheral blood sample, and peripheral blood mononuclear cells were used for TCR beta sequencing. Genomic DNA extraction from the blood cell samples was performed with the Qiagen DNeasy Blood Extraction Kit. This clonotype originated in a man aged 25 to 40 in good health and CMV-seronegative. The sample consisted of PBMCs. Recombination joined TRBV4-3 with TRBJ1-1; TRBD1 lines up with 9 middle nucleotides. The CDR3 protein is CASSQVGDRDTEAFF. The nucleotide sequence is TGCGCCAGCAGCCAAGTGGGGGACAGGGACACTGAAGCTTTCTTT.